This is a list of T cell receptor beta chains from one sample in a study of blood T cells in healthy people across ages. TCRdb recomputed calls from the 5' RACE reads with MiXCR, one row per CDR3 protein. The sample has 1.5 million to 1.8 million distinct CDR3 sequences, 35% to 45% seen once. Material: blood. Receptors originate from a woman younger than 35 in good health. Each CDR3 is given with its conserved first and last residue. D genes are given only for firm matches. Clone size is stated in some rows and not others, as once, few, many or a class when expanded.

-	12	TRBV28	TRBJ1-4	-	CASLQNNEKLFF	TGTGCCAGCTTACAGAATAATGAAAAACTGTTTTTT
-	14	TRBV7-3	TRBJ1-1	-	CASSFNQGFTEAFF	TGTGCCAGCAGCTTCAACCAGGGGTTCACTGAAGCTTTCTTT
-	16	TRBV6-1	TRBJ1-1	-	CASSTTFDGLNTEAFF	TGTGCCAGCAGTACGACGTTCGACGGCTTGAACACTGAAGCTTTCTTT
TRBD1	13	TRBV24-1	TRBJ2-7	-	CATSDFQGDEQYF	TGTGCCACCAGTGATTTCCAGGGGGACGAGCAGTACTTC
TRBD2	16	TRBV19	TRBJ2-7	-	CASSIGGGLHAYEQYF	TGTGCCAGTAGTATTGGCGGGGGACTTCACGCCTACGAGCAGTACTTC
-	14	TRBV7-9	TRBJ1-2	-	CASSPKRGGYGYTF	TGTGCCAGCAGCCCCAAAAGGGGGGGCTATGGCTACACCTTC
-	13	TRBV5-6	TRBJ2-5	-	CASSLDTPETQYF	TGTGCCAGCAGCCTGGACACCCCAGAGACCCAGTACTTC
-	15	TRBV5-1	TRBJ2-3	-	CASSLAPNSEDTQYF	TGCGCCAGCAGCTTGGCCCCGAATAGCGAAGATACGCAGTATTTT
TRBD2	17	TRBV20-1	TRBJ2-3	-	CSARDTSGSAGTDTQYF	TGCAGTGCTAGAGACACTAGCGGGAGTGCTGGTACAGATACGCAGTATTTT
TRBD2	16	TRBV4-3	TRBJ2-7	few	CASSQDLGGGVDEQYF	TGCGCCAGCAGCCAAGATCTCGGGGGGGGCGTCGACGAGCAGTACTTC
-	16	TRBV7-6	TRBJ2-3	few	CASSPEERSGADTQYF	TGTGCCAGCAGCCCGGAAGAGCGGTCCGGGGCAGATACGCAGTATTTT
-	12	TRBV29-1	TRBJ1-4	-	CCGGGSGEKLFF	TGCTGCGGAGGAGGGTCGGGTGAAAAACTGTTTTTT
-	17	TRBV12-3/TRBV12-4	TRBJ2-2	few	CASSLAPLLGVTGELFF	TGTGCCAGCAGTTTAGCACCCCTGTTAGGGGTCACCGGGGAGCTGTTTTTT
-	15	TRBV10-3	TRBJ1-2	few	CAISEQIHSNYGYTF	TGTGCCATCAGTGAACAGATACACTCTAACTATGGCTACACCTTC
-	15	TRBV25-1	TRBJ2-5	once	CASSESGERQNEQYF	TGTGCCAGCAGTGAAAGTGGCGAGAGACAAAATGAGCAGTACTTC
TRBD2	17	TRBV4-3	TRBJ2-3	-	CASSQEHLAEITDTQYF	TGCGCCAGCAGCCAAGAACATCTAGCGGAGATCACAGATACGCAGTATTTT
TRBD1	17	TRBV6-5	TRBJ2-7	few	CASSYSILGQVAYEQYF	TGTGCCAGCAGTTACTCGATTCTTGGACAGGTAGCCTACGAGCAGTACTTC
-	13	TRBV20-1	TRBJ2-7	few	CSARDLLAYEQYF	TGCAGTGCTAGAGATCTTCTAGCCTACGAGCAGTACTTC
TRBD2	13	TRBV24-1	TRBJ2-3	-	CATSDHFSGMVYF	TGTGCCACCAGTGACCATTTTAGCGGGATGGTGTATTTT
-	13	TRBV20-1	TRBJ1-1	-	CSASSGALLEAFF	TGCAGTGCTAGTTCAGGGGCCCTCCTTGAGGCTTTCTTT
-	14	TRBV4-3	TRBJ2-7	-	CASSPGRRTYEQYF	TGCGCCAGCTCCCCGGGACGGCGCACCTACGAGCAGTACTTC
-	16	TRBV4-2	TRBJ1-4	once	CASSQAQGLDMEKLFF	TGTGCCAGCAGCCAAGCCCAGGGATTGGATATGGAAAAACTGTTTTTT
TRBD1	14	TRBV20-1	TRBJ2-7	-	CSARGDRGRNEQYF	TGCAGTGCTAGGGGGGACAGGGGGCGGAATGAGCAGTACTTC
-	11	TRBV2	TRBJ2-3	few	CASSGEDTQYF	TGTGCCAGCAGTGGGGAAGATACGCAGTATTTT
-	15	TRBV9	TRBJ2-7	-	CASSVGSRNTYEQYF	TGTGCCAGCAGCGTAGGTTCCAGAAATACATACGAGCAGTACTTC
TRBD1	21	TRBV7-2	TRBJ2-1	-	CASSIRGPLPTGPSSYNEQFF	TGTGCCAGCAGCATTAGAGGACCTCTTCCGACAGGGCCAAGCTCCTACAATGAGCAGTTCTTC
TRBD2	16	TRBV12-5	TRBJ2-1	-	CASGLVLAGAYNEQFF	TGTGCTAGTGGTTTGGTATTAGCGGGAGCCTACAATGAGCAGTTCTTC
-	14	TRBV30	TRBJ1-6	-	CAWSVGLMDSPLHF	TGTGCCTGGAGTGTGGGGCTCATGGATTCACCCCTCCACTTT
TRBD2	17	TRBV3-1	TRBJ2-3	few	CASSQEKGGRGTDTQYF	TGTGCCAGCAGCCAAGAAAAAGGCGGGAGGGGTACAGATACGCAGTATTTT
TRBD2	15	TRBV12-3/TRBV12-4	TRBJ2-5	few	CASSLGLAELLNQYF	TGTGCCAGCAGTTTAGGACTAGCGGAGCTCCTGAACCAGTACTTC
-	16	TRBV2	TRBJ1-4	-	CASRTLLTTFNEKLFF	TGTGCCAGCAGGACCCTTCTAACAACGTTTAATGAAAAACTGTTTTTT
-	15	TRBV4-1	TRBJ2-3	-	CASSRPLATRGTQYF	TGCGCCAGCAGCCGCCCACTAGCTACCCGGGGGACGCAGTATTTT
TRBD2	14	TRBV6-2/TRBV6-3	TRBJ2-2	-	CASRPSGGTGELFF	TGTGCCAGCAGACCCAGCGGGGGCACCGGGGAGCTGTTTTTT
-	16	TRBV4-3	TRBJ2-7	-	CASSQDGSVPSYEQYF	TGCGCCAGCAGCCAAGATGGCTCAGTCCCGTCCTACGAGCAGTACTTC
TRBD1	15	TRBV5-1	TRBJ2-5	-	CASSLAGTDQETQYF	TGCGCCAGCAGCTTGGCTGGGACAGACCAAGAGACCCAGTACTTC
TRBD2	15	TRBV7-8	TRBJ2-1	-	CASSLVRTSPHEQFF	TGTGCCAGCAGCTTAGTTCGGACTAGCCCCCATGAGCAGTTCTTC
-	12	TRBV7-9	TRBJ1-2	-	CASSLFRVGYTF	TGTGCCAGCAGCTTATTTCGGGTTGGCTACACCTTC
-	18	TRBV3-1	TRBJ2-3	-	CASSQDFGGLRAADTQYF	TGTGCCAGCAGCCAAGATTTTGGAGGACTAAGGGCGGCGGATACGCAGTATTTT
TRBD1	14	TRBV29-1	TRBJ2-1	-	CSSRQGGSYNEQFF	TGCAGCTCCCGACAGGGGGGCTCCTACAATGAGCAGTTCTTC
-	14	TRBV5-1	TRBJ2-3	-	CASSPRGESGTQYF	TGCGCCAGCAGCCCGCGCGGGGAATCGGGCACGCAGTATTTT
-	13	TRBV29-1	TRBJ2-5	-	CSVEEESKETQYF	TGCAGCGTTGAAGAGGAGAGCAAAGAGACCCAGTACTTC
-	14	TRBV28	TRBJ1-4	-	CASTLIQGNEKLFF	TGTGCCAGCACCTTAATCCAGGGTAATGAAAAACTGTTTTTT
-	11	TRBV10-3	TRBJ1-1	-	CAISESREAFF	TGTGCCATCAGTGAGTCCCGCGAAGCTTTCTTT
-	13	TRBV20-1	TRBJ2-2	-	CSATPPNTGELFF	TGCAGTGCTACCCCACCGAACACCGGGGAGCTGTTTTTT
-	14	TRBV2	TRBJ1-1	few	CASIRQVRNTEAFF	TGTGCCAGCATTCGACAGGTCCGGAACACTGAAGCTTTCTTT
TRBD2	16	TRBV3-1	TRBJ2-1	many	CASSLLGTSVSNEQFF	TGTGCCAGCAGCCTTTTAGGGACTAGCGTCAGCAATGAGCAGTTCTTC
-	14	TRBV20-1	TRBJ1-1	-	CSARGAFWNTEAFF	TGCAGTGCTAGAGGGGCCTTTTGGAACACTGAAGCTTTCTTT
-	15	TRBV18	TRBJ1-2	-	CASSPDRGRNYGYTF	TGTGCCAGCTCACCCGACCGAGGACGTAACTATGGCTACACCTTC